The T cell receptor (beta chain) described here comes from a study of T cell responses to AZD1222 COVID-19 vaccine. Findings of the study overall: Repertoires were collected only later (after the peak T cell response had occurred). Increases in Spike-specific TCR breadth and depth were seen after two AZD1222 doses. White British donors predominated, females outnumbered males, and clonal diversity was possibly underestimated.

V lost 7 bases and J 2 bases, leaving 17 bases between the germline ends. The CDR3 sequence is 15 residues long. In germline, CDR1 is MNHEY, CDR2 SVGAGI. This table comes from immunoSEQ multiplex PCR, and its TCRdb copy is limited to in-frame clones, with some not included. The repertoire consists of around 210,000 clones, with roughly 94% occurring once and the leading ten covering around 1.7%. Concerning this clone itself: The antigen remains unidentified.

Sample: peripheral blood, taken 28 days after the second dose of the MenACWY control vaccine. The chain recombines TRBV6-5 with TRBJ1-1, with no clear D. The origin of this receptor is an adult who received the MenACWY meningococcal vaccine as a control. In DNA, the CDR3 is TGTGCCAGCAACCTAGCTGCGGGGTACAACACTGAAGCTTTCTTT. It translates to CASNLAAGYNTEAFF.